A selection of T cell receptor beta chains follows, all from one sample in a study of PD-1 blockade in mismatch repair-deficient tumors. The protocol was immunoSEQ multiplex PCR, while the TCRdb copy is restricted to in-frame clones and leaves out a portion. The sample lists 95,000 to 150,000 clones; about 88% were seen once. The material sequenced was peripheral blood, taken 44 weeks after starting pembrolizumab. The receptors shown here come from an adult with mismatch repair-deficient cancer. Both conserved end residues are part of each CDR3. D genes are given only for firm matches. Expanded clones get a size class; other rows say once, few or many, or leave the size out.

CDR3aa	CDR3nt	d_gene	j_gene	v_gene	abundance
CASSYTSGGGGEQFF	TGTGCCAGCAGTTATACTAGCGGGGGGGGAGGGGAGCAGTTCTTC	TRBD2	TRBJ2-1	TRBV6-5	NA
CASSKLGLAETGELFF	TGTGCCAGCAGTAAGTTGGGACTAGCGGAGACCGGGGAGCTGTTTTTT	TRBD2	TRBJ2-2	TRBV27	NA
CASSQVAGGVYEQYF	TGCGCCAGCAGCCAAGTAGCGGGAGGCGTCTACGAGCAGTACTTC	TRBD2	TRBJ2-7	TRBV4-1	few
CASSRETSGDPYEQYF	TGTGCCAGCTCACGGGAGACTAGCGGGGACCCCTACGAGCAGTACTTC	TRBD2	TRBJ2-7	TRBV18	NA
CASSRDNSYEQYF	TGTGCCAGCAGTCGGGACAATTCCTACGAGCAGTACTTC	NA	TRBJ2-7	TRBV6-6	NA
CASSAAGTGYYEQYF	TGTGCCAGCAGCGCGGCCGGGACAGGGTACTACGAGCAGTACTTC	TRBD1	TRBJ2-7	TRBV9	NA
CASSPTGGHSYEQYF	TGTGCCAGCAGCCCAACAGGGGGTCACTCCTACGAGCAGTACTTC	TRBD1	TRBJ2-7	TRBV7-9	NA
CASSSTDGYEQYF	TGTGCCAGCAGCTCAACGGACGGTTACGAGCAGTACTTC	NA	TRBJ2-7	TRBV7-9	NA
CASSQRLATSTDTQYF	TGCGCCAGCAGCCAACGGCTAGCGACCAGCACAGATACGCAGTATTTT	NA	TRBJ2-3	TRBV4-1	NA
CASATFSSYNEQFF	TGTGCCAGTGCTACATTCAGCTCCTACAATGAGCAGTTCTTC	NA	TRBJ2-1	TRBV27	NA
CASSPPRFYNEQFF	TGTGCCAGCAGCCCCCCTAGGTTCTACAATGAGCAGTTCTTC	NA	TRBJ2-1	TRBV5-6	once
CASSPPGELFF	TGTGCCAGCAGTCCACCCGGGGAGCTGTTTTTT	NA	TRBJ2-2	TRBV28	NA
CASSSRTSGRLGDTQYF	TGTGCCAGCAGCTCCCGGACTAGCGGGAGGTTGGGAGATACGCAGTATTTT	TRBD2	TRBJ2-3	TRBV11-3	NA
CASSETGGGYNEQFF	TGTGCCAGCAGCGAAACAGGGGGCGGCTACAATGAGCAGTTCTTC	TRBD1	TRBJ2-1	TRBV2	NA
CASRTGLAGKTNEQFF	TGCGCCAGCAGAACGGGACTAGCGGGAAAGACGAATGAGCAGTTCTTC	TRBD2	TRBJ2-1	TRBV4-1	NA
CASSIGQYSYNEQFF	TGTGCCAGTAGTATCGGACAGTACTCCTACAATGAGCAGTTCTTC	NA	TRBJ2-1	TRBV19	NA
CASAPSLSPSYNEQFF	TGTGCCAGTGCTCCGAGTCTCAGCCCCTCCTACAATGAGCAGTTCTTC	NA	TRBJ2-1	TRBV19	NA
CASSPGFLAGVHFNEQFF	TGTGCCAGCAGCCCTGGTTTTTTAGCGGGAGTACACTTCAATGAGCAGTTCTTC	TRBD2	TRBJ2-1	TRBV11-2	NA
CAISDRGQGNQPQHF	TGTGCCATCAGTGATAGGGGGCAAGGCAATCAGCCCCAGCATTTT	TRBD1	TRBJ1-5	TRBV10-3	NA
CASSFRGLGVGFF	TGTGCCAGCAGCTTCCGGGGACTCGGGGTGGGGTTCTTC	NA	TRBJ2-1	TRBV7-9	NA
CASARGGGQETQYF	TGTGCCAGCGCCCGCGGGGGAGGCCAAGAGACCCAGTACTTC	TRBD2	TRBJ2-5	TRBV27	NA
CSVVGQLSYEQYF	TGCAGCGTTGTGGGACAGCTCTCCTACGAGCAGTACTTC	TRBD1	TRBJ2-7	TRBV29-1	NA
CASSSSLAGGEQYF	TGTGCCAGCAGTTCTTCACTAGCGGGAGGCGAGCAGTACTTC	TRBD2	TRBJ2-7	TRBV6-5	NA
CASTSGGSTYEQYF	TGTGCCAGCACCAGCGGGGGCTCAACCTACGAGCAGTACTTC	TRBD2	TRBJ2-7	TRBV5-6	once
CASSLTPGQVYEQYF	TGTGCCAGCAGCTTGACCCCGGGACAGGTCTACGAGCAGTACTTC	TRBD1	TRBJ2-7	TRBV5-8	NA
CASSLYGGPYEQYF	TGTGCCAGCAGCTTATATGGGGGGCCCTACGAGCAGTACTTC	NA	TRBJ2-7	TRBV11-2	NA
CASSQGLAVSYEQYF	TGTGCCAGCAGCCAGGGACTAGCGGTTTCCTACGAGCAGTACTTC	TRBD2	TRBJ2-7	TRBV11-1	NA
CASSLVHGQGTYEQYF	TGTGCCAGCAGCTTAGTACACGGACAGGGGACCTACGAGCAGTACTTC	TRBD1	TRBJ2-7	TRBV11-2	NA
CASSHSKVLGLYGYTF	TGCGCCAGCAGCCACTCAAAGGTCCTCGGCCTCTATGGCTACACCTTC	NA	TRBJ1-2	TRBV4-1	few
CAWSRMDRDQPQHF	TGTGCCTGGAGTCGCATGGACAGGGATCAGCCCCAGCATTTT	TRBD1	TRBJ1-5	TRBV30	NA
CASRRRGSGNTIYF	TGTGCCAGCAGGAGGAGGGGCTCTGGAAACACCATATATTTT	NA	TRBJ1-3	TRBV28	NA
CASSRAGALSQYF	TGTGCCAGCTCCCGAGCGGGAGCCCTCTCGCAGTACTTC	TRBD2	TRBJ2-7	TRBV28	many
CASSEYPTRSDTQYF	TGTGCCAGCAGTGAATATCCGACCAGGTCGGATACGCAGTATTTT	NA	TRBJ2-3	TRBV25-1	NA
CASSQQPGQFSYEQYF	TGCGCCAGCAGCCAACAACCGGGACAGTTTTCCTACGAGCAGTACTTC	TRBD1	TRBJ2-7	TRBV4-3	NA
CASSYSKPSSLNEQFF	TGTGCCAGCAGTTACTCGAAGCCTAGCTCCCTGAATGAGCAGTTCTTC	NA	TRBJ2-1	TRBV6-7	NA
CASSLAPGLTGELFF	TGTGCCAGCAGCTTGGCCCCGGGGTTAACCGGGGAGCTGTTTTTT	NA	TRBJ2-2	TRBV5-5	NA
CASSPSHSNTEAFF	TGCGCCAGCAGCCCCTCCCATTCGAACACTGAAGCTTTCTTT	NA	TRBJ1-1	TRBV4-1	NA
CASSLVGSGGQYF	TGTGCCAGCAGCTTAGTAGGGTCGGGGGGCCAGTACTTC	TRBD2	TRBJ2-5	TRBV13	once
CASFSTTSTDTQYF	TGCGCCAGCTTCTCGACTACCAGCACAGATACGCAGTATTTT	NA	TRBJ2-3	TRBV5-1	once
CASSMTPGGLSDTQYF	TGTGCCAGTAGTATGACACCAGGGGGCCTCTCAGATACGCAGTATTTT	TRBD1	TRBJ2-3	TRBV19	NA
CASSAGPGGNTIYF	TGTGCCAGTAGTGCCGGACCTGGGGGAAACACCATATATTTT	NA	TRBJ1-3	TRBV19	NA